Following are 32 T cell receptor beta chains from one sample sequenced in a study of blood T cell repertoires in COVID-19. Data came from immunoSEQ multiplex PCR; TCRdb stores just in-frame clones and leaves some out. The profile shows about 200,000 clones, roughly 80% of them singletons. Sequencing used peripheral blood. Receptors originate from a woman aged 80 or older with acute or convalescent COVID-19.

This chain uses TRBV27 with TRBJ1-1; D not resolved. CDR1 is MNHEY and CDR2 is SMNVEV in the germline V gene (reference sequence). V dropped 10 bases and J dropped 7 bases, with 19 bases sitting between them. CDR3 length equals 13 residues. CDR3 sequence reads: CATRNLARDEAFF. DNA for the CDR3: TGTGCCACCCGAAACCTCGCCCGGGATGAAGCTTTCTTT.

V gene TRBV7-6 combines with J gene TRBJ2-7; tentative D call: TRBD2 (6 bases). Germline CDR1 is SGHVS and CDR2 is FNYEAQ. CDR3 length: 19 amino acids. The ends were cut back, 1 base at V and 0 bases at J, with 22 bases in the middle. This chain's CDR3 is CASSLGLAKDLTSSYEQYF. The CDR3, as DNA: TGTGCCAGCAGCTTAGGGCTAGCGAAAGACCTTACCAGCTCCTACGAGCAGTACTTC.

This rearrangement joins TRBV7-8 to TRBJ1-4, with 7 positions matching TRBD1. The trim removed 5 bases at V and 0 bases at J, leaving 6 bases unmatched. The germline V gene has CDR1 SGHVS and CDR2 FQNEAQ. This CDR3 comprises 16 residues. CDR3 coding DNA: TGTGCCAGCAGCGACCGGACAGGAGCAACTAATGAAAAACTGTTTTTT. It translates to CASSDRTGATNEKLFF.

The table lists this clone with a count of one. J is TRBJ2-5 and V is TRBV19; 8 positions match TRBD2. The germline V gene has CDR1 LNHDA and CDR2 SQIVND (reference sequence). This CDR3 region has 14 residues. V lost 8 bases to trimming and J lost 1 base; unmatched junction nucleotides: 6. CDR3 DNA: TGTGCCAGTGCCCCCGGACTAGCCCAAGAGACCCAGTACTTC. Protein product: CASAPGLAQETQYF.

V usage is TRBV29-1 and J usage is TRBJ1-5, with TRBD1 as a possible D gene (5 bases). This CDR3 is 13 amino acids long. The V end was cut by 7 bases, the J end by 0 bases, with 10 bases between. CDR1 and CDR2 from the germline V gene are SQVTM and ANQGSEA. The CDR3 region is CSARGNSNQPQHF. The CDR3 nucleotides are TGCAGCGCTCGGGGGAATAGCAATCAGCCCCAGCATTTT.

The genes are TRBV6-5 and TRBJ2-7; TRBD2 might be the D (5 bases). Germline CDR1 reads MNHEY; CDR2 reads SVGAGI. Trimming took off 5 bases at V and 0 bases at J, with 11 bases between the two ends. This CDR3 region has 14 residues. Here the CDR3 reads CASSPDTSSYEQYF. CDR3 coding DNA: TGTGCCAGCAGTCCTGACACTAGCTCCTACGAGCAGTACTTC.

The chain joins TRBV10-3 to TRBJ1-4, with 7 bases fitting TRBD1. Unmatched junction bases numbered 3, after V lost 2 bases and J lost 0 bases. The CDR3 is made up of 16 amino acids. Per germline, CDR1 ENHRY and CDR2 SYGVKD. For the CDR3, the DNA is TGTGCCATCAGTGAGAGGACAGGTTCAACTAATGAAAAACTGTTTTTT. Translated: CAISERTGSTNEKLFF.

The chain recombines TRBV14 with TRBJ2-5; perhaps TRBD1 as D (5 bases). V lost 4 bases and J lost 11, with 26 bases in between. CDR1 and CDR2 (germline): SGHDN, FVKESK. This CDR3 comprises 16 residues. The CDR3 DNA reads as TGTGCCAGCAGCCTCTGGGTGGGGCAGGGTCATCCGATTCAGTACTTC. Translation gives CASSLWVGQGHPIQYF.

The chain recombines TRBV11-2 with TRBJ2-5, with 13 bases lining up with TRBD2. The V gene's germline CDR1 is SGHAT and CDR2 FQNNGV. This CDR3 has 17 residues. After removal of 6 bases from V and 5 bases from J, the junction contained 12 bases not matched to a gene. CDR3: CASSLLLAGGPRETQYF. Here the CDR3 DNA reads TGTGCCAGCAGTCTCCTACTAGCGGGGGGGCCGCGGGAGACCCAGTACTTC.

The rearrangement links TRBV18 to TRBJ2-3; 10 bases line up with TRBD2. J was trimmed by 5 bases and V by 3 bases; bases with no gene match: 5. The CDR3 has 15 residues. CDR1 is KGHSH and CDR2 is LQKENI in the germline V gene. This chain's CDR3 is CASSPIPSGGDTQYF. In nucleotides, the CDR3 is TGTGCCAGCTCACCCATACCTAGCGGGGGAGATACGCAGTATTTT.

The chain is built from TRBV7-8 and TRBJ2-7; 13 bases are a match to TRBD2. The CDR3 consists of 17 residues. Per the germline V gene, CDR1 is SGHVS and CDR2 is FQNEAQ. The J segment lost 3 bases and the V segment lost 5 bases, leaving 10 bases of the junction unmatched. CDR3 loop: CASSTLAGTSGIYEQYF. The CDR3 DNA sequence: TGTGCCAGCAGCACCCTCGCCGGGACTAGCGGGATCTACGAGCAGTACTTC.

The chain employs TRBV5-4 and TRBJ1-5, with D possibly TRBD1 on 5 matching bases. The ends were cut back, 4 bases at V and 3 bases at J, with 8 bases in the middle. Germline assignment: CDR1 SGHNT and CDR2 YYREEE (reference sequence). CDR3 size: 13 residues. The CDR3 DNA sequence: TGTGCCAGCAGCGACAGTCCCAATCAGCCCCAGCATTTT. Encoded protein: CASSDSPNQPQHF.

The chain combines TRBV5-6 with TRBJ2-7; TRBD1 aligns across 9 bases. This CDR3 contains 12 residues. Germline V gene data show CDR1 as SGHDT and CDR2 as YYEEEE. The ends lost 10 bases at V and 4 bases at J; junction bases unmatched: 6. The CDR3 protein is CAWGQGFYEQYF. The CDR3 DNA reads TGTGCCTGGGGACAGGGTTTTTACGAGCAGTACTTC.

The genes are TRBV28 and TRBJ1-5, with 7 nucleotides matching TRBD1. The germline gives CDR1 MDHEN, CDR2 SYDVKM. Losses at the gene ends were 11 bases for V and 4 bases for J; bases not matched to a gene: 11. This CDR3 is built from 14 residues. The CDR3, as DNA: TGTGCCGGGGTAGGAGGGGGCCGAAATCAGCCCCAGCATTTT. Encoded protein: CAGVGGGRNQPQHF.

This rearrangement joins TRBV7-6 to TRBJ2-3; D might be TRBD1 (6 bases). The CDR3 is 16 amino acids. The germline CDR1 and CDR2 sequences are SGHVS and FNYEAQ. V was shortened by 0 bases and J by 1 base, with 11 bases between the two germline ends. As DNA, the CDR3 is TGTGCCAGCAGCTTAGCGTTACAGGGCGGCACAGATACGCAGTATTTT. The encoded protein is CASSLALQGGTDTQYF.

This clone was counted only a few times. The chain has TRBV5-4 and TRBJ1-6, with 7 bases that match TRBD1. With V trimmed by 4 bases and J by 6 bases, 10 bases remained unmatched. CDR3 length equals 16 residues. Germline loops: CDR1 SGHNT, CDR2 YYREEE (reference sequence). The chain's CDR3 is CASSGGQGGFNSPLHF. The DNA for the CDR3 is TGTGCCAGCAGCGGGGGTCAGGGGGGTTTTAATTCACCCCTCCACTTT.

The chain recombines TRBV10-3 with TRBJ2-3, with 8 bases aligning to TRBD2. Trimming took 0 bases from V and 0 from J; bases not matched to a gene: 5. Germline V CDR1 and CDR2: ENHRY, SYGVKD. The CDR3 consists of 17 residues. The CDR3 region has the DNA TGTGCCATCAGTGAGTCCCCTAGCGGGTCTAGCACAGATACGCAGTATTTT. Protein product: CAISESPSGSSTDTQYF.

The chain recombines TRBV28 with TRBJ2-7, with 8 bases identical to TRBD1. The V gene's germline CDR1 is MDHEN and CDR2 SYDVKM. This CDR3 has 13 residues. Losses at the gene ends were 6 bases for V and 2 bases for J; bases not matched to a gene: 3. The CDR3 DNA reads TGTGCCAGCAGGGACAGGGCCACCTACGAGCAGTACTTC. Amino acids: CASRDRATYEQYF.

V usage is TRBV29-1 and J usage is TRBJ2-7, with 7 bases lining up with TRBD2. Germline V gene lookup returns CDR1 SQVTM and CDR2 ANQGSEA. The J segment lost 4 bases and the V segment lost 4 bases, leaving 1 base of the junction unmatched. The CDR3 has 11 amino acids. The CDR3 DNA sequence: TGCAGCGTTGGTAGCGGGTACGAGCAGTACTTC. Amino acid sequence: CSVGSGYEQYF.

This chain connects TRBV6-6 to TRBJ2-7; TRBD2 matches 9 bases. Germline loops: CDR1 MNHNY, CDR2 SVGAGI (reference sequence). V shed 2 bases, J shed 3 bases, and the junction held 8 bases outside the gene matches. The CDR3 has 16 residues. CDR3: CASSYVAGAGFYEQYF. CDR3 nucleotide sequence: TGTGCCAGCAGTTACGTAGCGGGAGCGGGGTTCTACGAGCAGTACTTC.

This chain uses TRBV19 with TRBJ2-2; D is unclear. This CDR3 comprises 15 residues. Germline-derived CDR1 and CDR2 are LNHDA and SQIVND (reference sequence). The V and J ends lost 3 bases and 5 bases respectively, with 13 bases between them. The CDR3 nucleotides are TGTGCCAGTAGTATCGACCGCGCCGGGACCGGGGAGCTGTTTTTT. Translating gives CASSIDRAGTGELFF.

The chain joins TRBV2 to TRBJ2-7; 9 bases agree with TRBD2. This CDR3 is built from 15 residues. Germline V gene lookup returns CDR1 SNHLY and CDR2 FYNNEI. With 2 bases clipped from V and 2 bases from J, the junction kept 4 bases outside the gene matches. CDR3 nucleotides: TGTGCCAGCAGTGAACAGACTAGCGGACCCTACGAGCAGTACTTC. Translating it yields CASSEQTSGPYEQYF.

This chain uses TRBV5-6 with TRBJ2-5; 7 bases line up with TRBD1. The CDR3 is 13 residues long. V lost 5 bases to trimming and J lost 4 bases; unmatched junction nucleotides: 5. CDR1 and CDR2 (germline): SGHDT, YYEEEE. The CDR3 DNA sequence: TGTGCCAGCAGACAACAGGGGTTAGAGACCCAGTACTTC. This translates into CASRQQGLETQYF.

DNA for the CDR3: TGCAGTGCTAGTCACCCCAGACTAGCGGGGAACAATGAGCAGTTCTTC. It translates to CSASHPRLAGNNEQFF. This chain links TRBV20-1 with TRBJ2-1, with 11 bases matching TRBD2. Germline V gene sequence: CDR1 DFQATT, CDR2 SNEGSKA (reference sequence). This CDR3 has 16 amino acids. Unmatched junction bases numbered 9, after V lost 3 bases and J lost 5 bases.

The chain combines TRBV14 with TRBJ1-2; tentative D call: TRBD1 (5 bases). Germline V gene sequence: CDR1 SGHDN, CDR2 FVKESK. The CDR3 is 16 residues long. The V end was cut by 1 base, the J end by 1 base, with 13 bases between. The chain's CDR3 is CASSQGLGHINYGYTF. The CDR3 DNA reads TGTGCCAGCAGCCAAGGTTTAGGACACATTAACTATGGCTACACCTTC.

The rearrangement joins TRBV10-2 to TRBJ1-6; D possibly corresponds to TRBD1 (6 bases). This CDR3 region has 15 residues. The V end lost 2 bases, the J end lost 7 bases, and 12 bases lay between the germline ends. The germline V gene encodes CDR1 WSHSY and CDR2 SAAADI. The CDR3 region has the DNA TGCGCCAGCAGTGAGGGGGGCCGGGGAAATTCACCCCTCCACTTT. It encodes CASSEGGRGNSPLHF.

This chain uses TRBV23-1 with TRBJ1-1; no firm D call. TRBV23-1 is known as an ORF, though its function is uncertain. The V gene lost 0 bases and the J gene lost 4 bases, with 15 bases spanning the gap. This CDR3 region has 16 residues. The CDR3 DNA is TGCGCCAGCAGTCAATCGCTCACCACTAGGTGCACTGAAGCTTTCTTT. Amino acid sequence: CASSQSLTTRCTEAFF.

The chain carries TRBV15 and TRBJ2-3, with 8 bases that match TRBD2. The junction had 13 bases not matched to a gene; V was cut back by 0 bases and J by 2 bases. CDR1 is LNHNV and CDR2 is YYDKDF in the germline V gene (reference sequence). The CDR3 loop spans 19 amino acids. Here the CDR3 DNA reads TGTGCCACCAGCAGAGATCTAGAAGAGGGGCGGGAGGACACAGATACGCAGTATTTT. It specifies CATSRDLEEGREDTDTQYF. Drawing the rest from reference TRBV15 and TRBJ2-3, the complete variable domain is DAMVIQNPRYQVTQFGKPVTLSCSQTLNHNVMYWYQQKSSQAPKLLFHYYDKDFNNEADTPDNFQSRRPNTSFCFLDIRSPGLGDTAMYLCATSRDLEEGREDTDTQYFGPGTRLTVL.

The chain recombines TRBV6-4 with TRBJ2-2; D possibly corresponds to TRBD2 (6 bases). Trimming pared 2 bases from V and 4 bases from J, leaving 20 bases between. This CDR3 is 18 amino acids long. CDR1 is MRHNA and CDR2 is SNTAGT in the germline V gene. CDR3 nucleotide sequence: TGTGCCAGCAGTGACGGTGGGCTAGCGTCTCGGGGCACCGGGGAGCTGTTTTTT. Translated: CASSDGGLASRGTGELFF.

The J gene is TRBJ2-1, the V gene TRBV7-6; 9 bases are a match to TRBD2. The CDR3 consists of 14 residues. CDR1 SGHVS and CDR2 FNYEAQ come from the germline V gene. Trimming at V came to 3 bases and at J to 12 bases, leaving 9 bases not matched to a gene. For the CDR3, the DNA is TGTGCCAGCAGCTTGGCTAGCGGGATGGAAGTGCAGTTCTTC. This translates into CASSLASGMEVQFF.

For this clone: A junction boundary mismatches the germline segment, possibly from a read error. The chain has TRBV7-3 and TRBJ2-2, with 8 bases that match TRBD1. The germline V gene has CDR1 SGHTA and CDR2 FQGTGA. This CDR3 region has 15 residues. CDR3 in DNA: TGTGCCAGCAGCAGTGGACAGGGAAACAGCGGGGAGCTGTTTTTT. Translated, it gives CASSSGQGNSGELFF.

The chain joins TRBV6-5 to TRBJ1-4; D gene unclear. In germline, CDR1 is MNHEY, CDR2 SVGAGI. The CDR3 is 14 residues long. The ends were cut back, 6 bases at V and 4 bases at J, with 12 bases in the middle. CDR3 in amino acids: CASRRRGDNEKLFF. The CDR3 DNA sequence: TGTGCCAGCAGAAGACGGGGTGATAATGAAAAACTGTTTTTT.